The T cell receptor beta chain described here comes from a study of tumor-infiltrating lymphocytes in primary liver carcinoma. Overall study findings and caveats: Among top clones, only about 7-24% appeared in all five tumor regions.

This clonotype was seen a handful of times. The antigen remains undetermined. This CDR3 fails to terminate in the conserved phenylalanine or tryptophan, so it likely reflects a read error. This CDR3 is 13 amino acids long. Germline loops: CDR1 MNHEY, CDR2 SVGAGI. The input was 400 to 500 ng total RNA; TCR beta cDNA was made from it with a constant-region primer. TCR beta libraries came from three nested multiplex PCR rounds using slightly modified ARM-PCR. The first two PCR rounds used TRBV1-TRBV30 primers with a Cbeta primer, approximately 10 cycles each. TCRdb reprocessed the multiplex PCR reads with MiXCR, giving one entry per CDR3 protein. The sample has 100,000 to 150,000 distinct CDR3 sequences, 64% seen once; the top ten hold around 8.2%. Co-extraction of RNA and DNA was performed on about 19-32 mg of unsorted bulk tissue.

This TCR derives from a woman in her sixties with primary liver carcinoma and hepatitis B virus infection. The genes are TRBV6-5 and TRBJ2-7, with 7 bases fitting TRBD1. The material sequenced was liver tumor tissue from sampling region 3. Subset here: tumor region T3, left-lateral pole. The CDR3: CVSSLGQTYEQYL. The DNA of the CDR3 is TGTGTCAGCAGCCTGGGACAGACCTACGAGCAGTACCTC.